This T cell receptor (beta chain) is drawn from a study of blood T cells in healthy people across ages. Study-wide findings and caveats: Unsorted PBMC input precluded a conclusive naive versus antigen-experienced comparison. Older age coincided with a roughly linear decline in TCR beta diversity per million T cells. From one million sequenced T cells, diversity estimates were lower bounds.

Primed by a sample-barcoded 5' primer and a J-beta primer mix, a second PCR proceeded for 7 to 11 cycles. TCRdb re-analysed the 5' RACE reads in MiXCR, keeping a single row per CDR3 protein. Of about 1.6 million distinct CDR3 sequences listed, roughly a third were seen once; the top ten hold 11%. Total RNA, at least 5.5 micrograms per sample, was extracted from PBMCs. This clonotype was counted between two and nine times. As yet, its antigen is unknown. The V end was cut by 11 bases, the J end by 0 bases, with 15 bases between. Germline assignment: CDR1 ENHRY and CDR2 SYGVKD. The length of the CDR3 is 14 residues.

V and J are TRBV10-3 and TRBJ2-3; TRBD1 is a possible D gene (6 bases). Sequenced sample: blood. This TCR derives from a woman under 40 in good health. DNA for the CDR3: TGTGCCTCAGGGGAAGCGGCTAGCACAGATACGCAGTATTTT. Encoded protein: CASGEAASTDTQYF.